The clone carrying this T cell receptor (beta chain) was detected only a few times. Its antigen is undetermined. The CDR3 totals 13 residues. Trimming removed 10 bases from V and 3 bases from J; junction bases left unmatched: 5. TCRdb recomputed calls from the RACE reads with MiXCR, one row per CDR3 protein. The sample yields approximately 350,000 distinct CDR3 sequences, more than 5% seen once. Time point indicated: patch test 2, 6 weeks after DPC sensitization. Treatment in this sample: therapeutic diphenylcyclopropenone sensitization with weekly scalp DPC. Blood collection took place prior to placing each patch test. Unfractionated whole blood yielded total RNA. These data originate in a study of human T cells and chemical hapten exposure. Looking at the study overall: Sensitization used 2% DPC on 2 cm by 2 cm upper inner arm skin.

Study-wide points: TCRs above 1 in 1000 frequency did not change with DPC sensitization.

The TCR comes from a woman aged 18 to 35 with alopecia areata. Some clones in this sample may be carry-over from other donors' samples. V usage is TRBV12-3 or TRBV12-4 and J usage is TRBJ2-1; TRBD1 matches at 8 bases. Here the sequenced sample was whole blood, taken in connection with sensitization to the hapten diphenylcyclopropenone (DPC). This CDR3 reads CATVDRGYNEQFF. The CDR3 region has the DNA TGTGCCACCGTAGACAGGGGCTACAATGAGCAGTTCTTC.